This paragraph reports one T cell receptor (beta chain). Its antigen is still unknown. This sample is drawn from a study of blood T cells in healthy people across ages. Study-level findings and limits: Aged donors had fewer naive CD4+ cells and lower diversity than long-lived donors.

The CDR3 runs 14 residues. With 4 bases removed from V and 4 bases from J, the gap between germline ends came to 15 bases. The V gene's germline CDR1 is SGHKS and CDR2 YYEKEE (reference sequence). Each individual donor underwent a draw of roughly 10 milliliters of peripheral blood. A sample-barcoded 5' primer and a J-beta primer mix were used in a second PCR of roughly 7 to 11 cycles. TCRdb recomputed calls from the 5' RACE reads with MiXCR, one row per CDR3 protein. The table records 540,000 or so distinct CDR3 sequences, about 25% of them present only once. This sample also belongs to another study, concerning T cells of mothers and their children. That source notes: Second-round PCR products received sample barcodes and 2-4 random nucleotides from the M1S primer. It was related mother-child pairs that showed slightly higher overlap than unrelated pairs, without reaching significance.

The rearrangement uses TRBV5-5 and TRBJ2-7; no reliable D call. This TCR came from a boy aged 10-17 years in good health. Sequencing used blood. The CDR3 spells CASSQRSVDYEQYF. CDR3 DNA sequence: TGTGCCAGCAGCCAGAGATCGGTAGATTACGAGCAGTACTTC.